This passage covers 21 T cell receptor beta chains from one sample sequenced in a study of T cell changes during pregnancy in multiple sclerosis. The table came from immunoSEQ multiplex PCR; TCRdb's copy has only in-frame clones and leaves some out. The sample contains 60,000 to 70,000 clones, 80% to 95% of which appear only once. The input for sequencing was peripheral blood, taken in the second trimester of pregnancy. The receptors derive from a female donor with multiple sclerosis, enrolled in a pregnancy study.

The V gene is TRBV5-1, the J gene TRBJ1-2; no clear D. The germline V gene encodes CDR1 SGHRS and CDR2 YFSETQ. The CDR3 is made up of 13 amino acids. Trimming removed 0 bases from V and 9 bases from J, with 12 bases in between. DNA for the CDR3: TGCGCCAGCAGCTTGGCGGAGAGGGATCGCTACACCTTC. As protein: CASSLAERDRYTF. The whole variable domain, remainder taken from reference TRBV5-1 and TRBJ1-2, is KAGVTQTPRYLIKTRGQQVTLSCSPISGHRSVSWYQQTPGQGLQFLFEYFSETQRNKGNFPGRFSGRQFSNSRSEMNVSTLELGDSALYLCASSLAERDRYTFGSGTRLTVV.

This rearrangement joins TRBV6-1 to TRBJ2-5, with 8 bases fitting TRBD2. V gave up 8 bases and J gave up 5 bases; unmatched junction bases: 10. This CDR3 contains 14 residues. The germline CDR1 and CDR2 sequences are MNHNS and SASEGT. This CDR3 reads CASPGGSPRETQYF. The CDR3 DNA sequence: TGTGCCAGCCCGGGGGGGAGCCCGAGGGAGACCCAGTACTTC.

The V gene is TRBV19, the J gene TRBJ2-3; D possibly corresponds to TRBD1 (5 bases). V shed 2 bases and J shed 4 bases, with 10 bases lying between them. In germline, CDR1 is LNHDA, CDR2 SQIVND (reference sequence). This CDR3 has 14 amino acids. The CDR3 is CASSIRRGPDTQYF. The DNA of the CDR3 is TGTGCCAGTAGTATAAGAAGGGGCCCAGATACGCAGTATTTT.

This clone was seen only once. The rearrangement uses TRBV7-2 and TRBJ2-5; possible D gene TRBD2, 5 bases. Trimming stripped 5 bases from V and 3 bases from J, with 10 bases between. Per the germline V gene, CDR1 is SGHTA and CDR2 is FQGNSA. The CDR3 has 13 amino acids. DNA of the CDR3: TGTGCCAGCAGCCGCCGGCGGGAAGAGACCCAGTACTTC. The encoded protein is CASSRRREETQYF.

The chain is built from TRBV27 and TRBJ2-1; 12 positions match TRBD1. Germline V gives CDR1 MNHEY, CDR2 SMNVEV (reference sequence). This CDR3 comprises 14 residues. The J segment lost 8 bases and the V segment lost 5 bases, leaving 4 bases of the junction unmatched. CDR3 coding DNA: TGTGCCAGCAGTCCCGGGACAGGGGGCTATGAGCAGTTCTTC. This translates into CASSPGTGGYEQFF.

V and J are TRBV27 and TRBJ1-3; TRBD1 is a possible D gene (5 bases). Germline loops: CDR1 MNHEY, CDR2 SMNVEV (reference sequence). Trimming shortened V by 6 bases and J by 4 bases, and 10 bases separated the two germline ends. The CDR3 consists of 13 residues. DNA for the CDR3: TGTGCCAGCAGGGAGGGGAGAGGAAACACCATATATTTT. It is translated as CASREGRGNTIYF.

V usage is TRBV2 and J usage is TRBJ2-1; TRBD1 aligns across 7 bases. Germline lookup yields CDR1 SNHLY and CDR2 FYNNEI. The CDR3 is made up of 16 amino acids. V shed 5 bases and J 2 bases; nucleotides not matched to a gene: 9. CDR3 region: CASSFEGAVTYNEQFF. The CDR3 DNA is TGTGCCAGCAGTTTTGAGGGGGCTGTCACCTACAATGAGCAGTTCTTC.

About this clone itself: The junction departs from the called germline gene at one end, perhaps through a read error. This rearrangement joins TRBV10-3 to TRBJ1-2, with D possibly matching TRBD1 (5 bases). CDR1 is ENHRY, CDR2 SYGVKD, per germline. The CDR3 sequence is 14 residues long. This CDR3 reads CAIRASTGVYGYTF. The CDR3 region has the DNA TGTGCTATCAGGGCCAGTACGGGGGTATATGGCTACACCTTC.

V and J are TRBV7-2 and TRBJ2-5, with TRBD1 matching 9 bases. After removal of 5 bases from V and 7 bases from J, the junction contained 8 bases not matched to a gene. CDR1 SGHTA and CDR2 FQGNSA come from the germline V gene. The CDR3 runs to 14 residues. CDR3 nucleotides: TGTGCCAGCAGCCCTGGGACAGGGATGGTGACCCAGTACTTC. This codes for CASSPGTGMVTQYF.

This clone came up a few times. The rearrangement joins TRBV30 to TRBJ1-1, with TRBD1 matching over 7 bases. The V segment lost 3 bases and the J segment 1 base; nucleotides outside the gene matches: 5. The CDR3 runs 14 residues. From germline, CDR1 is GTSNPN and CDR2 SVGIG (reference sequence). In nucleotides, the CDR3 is TGTGCCTGGAGGCCAGGGGGTGCGAACACTGAAGCTTTCTTT. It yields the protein CAWRPGGANTEAFF.

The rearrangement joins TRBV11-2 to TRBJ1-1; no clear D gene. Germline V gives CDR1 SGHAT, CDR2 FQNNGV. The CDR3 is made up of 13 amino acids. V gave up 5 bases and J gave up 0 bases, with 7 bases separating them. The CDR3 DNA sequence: TGTGCCAGCAGCACTCAGGTGAACACTGAAGCTTTCTTT. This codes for CASSTQVNTEAFF.

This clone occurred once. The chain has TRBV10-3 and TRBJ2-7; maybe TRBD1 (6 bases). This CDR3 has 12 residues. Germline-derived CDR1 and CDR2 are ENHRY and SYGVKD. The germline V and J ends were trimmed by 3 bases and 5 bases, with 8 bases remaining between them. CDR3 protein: CAISEQGDEQYF. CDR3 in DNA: TGTGCCATCAGTGAACAGGGTGACGAGCAGTACTTC.

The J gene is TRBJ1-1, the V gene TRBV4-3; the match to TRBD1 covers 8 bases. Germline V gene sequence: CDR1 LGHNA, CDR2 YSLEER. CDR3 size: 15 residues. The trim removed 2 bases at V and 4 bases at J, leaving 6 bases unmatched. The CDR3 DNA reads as TGCGCCAGCAGCCAAATGACAGGGGTGGCCACTGAAGCTTTCTTT. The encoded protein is CASSQMTGVATEAFF.

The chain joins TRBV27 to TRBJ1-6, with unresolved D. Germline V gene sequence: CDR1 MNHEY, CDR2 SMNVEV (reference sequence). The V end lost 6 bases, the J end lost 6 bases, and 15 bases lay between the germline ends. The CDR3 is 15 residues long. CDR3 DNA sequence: TGTGCCAGCAGCCGCCATGCGGTCGGTAATTCACCCCTCCACTTT. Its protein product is CASSRHAVGNSPLHF.

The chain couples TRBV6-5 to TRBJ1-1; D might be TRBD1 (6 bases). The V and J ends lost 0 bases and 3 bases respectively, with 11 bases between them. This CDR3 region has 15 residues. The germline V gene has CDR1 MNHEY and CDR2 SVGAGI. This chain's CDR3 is CASSYSARTDTEAFF. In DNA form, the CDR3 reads TGTGCCAGCAGTTACTCCGCGAGGACAGACACTGAAGCTTTCTTT.

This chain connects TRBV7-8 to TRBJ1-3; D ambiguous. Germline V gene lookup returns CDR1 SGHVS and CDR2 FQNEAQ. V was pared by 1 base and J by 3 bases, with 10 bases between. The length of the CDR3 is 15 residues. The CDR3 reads CASSLVAGYGNTIYF. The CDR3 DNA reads TGTGCCAGCAGCTTAGTTGCGGGATATGGAAACACCATATATTTT. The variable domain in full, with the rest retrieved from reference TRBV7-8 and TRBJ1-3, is GAGVSQSPRYKVAKRGQDVALRCDPISGHVSLFWYQQALGQGPEFLTYFQNEAQLDKSGLPSDRFFAERPEGSVSTLKIQRTQQEDSAVYLCASSLVAGYGNTIYFGEGSWLTVV.

The CDR3 DNA reads as TGTGCCAGCAGCTTACAGGGTATGAACACTGAAGCTTTCTTT. This translates into CASSLQGMNTEAFF. V gene TRBV5-6 combines with J gene TRBJ1-1; D perhaps matches TRBD1 (6 bases). Germline V gene lookup returns CDR1 SGHDT and CDR2 YYEEEE. V lost 2 bases, J lost 0 bases, and 8 bases lay in between. The CDR3 covers 14 residues.

The CDR3 DNA reads TGTGCCAGCAGCCCTAGGGGGGGACTCTACGAGCAGTACTTC. Translation: CASSPRGGLYEQYF. The gene calls are TRBV7-9 and TRBJ2-7; perhaps TRBD2 as D (7 bases). Per the germline V gene, CDR1 is SEHNR and CDR2 is FQNEAQ (reference sequence). The CDR3 is 14 residues long. Trimming removed 5 bases at V and 3 bases at J, with 14 bases between.

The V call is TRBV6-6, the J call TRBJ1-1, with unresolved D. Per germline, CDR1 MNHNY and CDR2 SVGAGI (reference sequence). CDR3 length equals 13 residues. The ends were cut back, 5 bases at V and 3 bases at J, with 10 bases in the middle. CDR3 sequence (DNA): TGTGCCAGCAGTACAAGGAGGGACACTGAAGCTTTCTTT. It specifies CASSTRRDTEAFF.

The CDR3: CASYRQRQETQYF. The CDR3 bases are TGCGCCAGCTACAGGCAAAGACAAGAGACCCAGTACTTC. This chain joins TRBV5-1 and TRBJ2-5; possible D gene TRBD1, 5 bases. Germline V gene sequence: CDR1 SGHRS, CDR2 YFSETQ. Trimming cost V 7 bases and J 2 bases, with 12 bases left between them. This CDR3 is 13 amino acids long.

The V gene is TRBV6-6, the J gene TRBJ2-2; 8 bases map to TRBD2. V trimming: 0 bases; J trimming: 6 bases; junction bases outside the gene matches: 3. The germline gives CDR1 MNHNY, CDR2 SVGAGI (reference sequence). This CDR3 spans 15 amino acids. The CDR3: CASSYSSGRSGELFF. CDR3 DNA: TGTGCCAGCAGTTACTCCAGCGGGAGATCCGGGGAGCTGTTTTTT.